These 26 T cell receptor beta chains share one sample of origin, sequenced in a study of Ad26.COV2.S vaccination and SARS-CoV-2 variants. The treatment denotes: some 20 received Ad26.COV2.S at low or high dose, single or two shots; several received placebo; per-sample allocation not given. Day 63 after the first injection of vaccine or placebo was the sampling time. Here immunoSEQ multiplex PCR was the method, and the copy in TCRdb shows in-frame clones only, minus some. The table records fewer than 300,000 clones, more than 70% of them present only once. The source material was peripheral blood, sampled in a trial of Ad26.COV2.S vaccine versus placebo. These receptors originate from a person between 18 and 60 years old who received the Ad26.COV2.S COVID-19 vaccine or a placebo.

V gene TRBV2 combines with J gene TRBJ2-3; D not certain. The CDR3 length is 12 residues. Trimming stripped 6 bases from V and 4 bases from J, with 8 bases between. The V gene's germline CDR1 is SNHLY and CDR2 FYNNEI. CDR3 region: CASSSVADTQYF. The CDR3 DNA is TGTGCCAGCAGCTCCGTGGCAGATACGCAGTATTTT.

The rearrangement links TRBV6-2 or TRBV6-3 to TRBJ2-3; D is uncertain. Germline lookup yields CDR1 MNHEY and CDR2 SVGEGT. The CDR3 is 15 amino acids. The V end was cut by 4 bases, the J end by 1 base, with 12 bases between. DNA for the CDR3: TGTGCCAGCAGTTTAATCTATGTTGGCACAGATACGCAGTATTTT. It encodes CASSLIYVGTDTQYF.

This rearrangement joins TRBV19 to TRBJ1-6, with D possibly matching TRBD1 (5 bases). CDR1 is LNHDA, CDR2 SQIVND, per germline (reference sequence). CDR3 length: 15 residues. V was shortened by 4 bases and J by 10 bases, with 17 bases between the two germline ends. The CDR3 DNA follows: TGTGCCAGTAGTACCGCAAGGGGCATGGGGTCACCCCTCCACTTT. Translation gives CASSTARGMGSPLHF.

This sequence joins TRBV28 and TRBJ2-1; 15 bases fit TRBD2. Germline CDR1 is MDHEN and CDR2 is SYDVKM. The CDR3 loop spans 17 amino acids. The junction had 3 bases not matched to a gene; V was cut back by 5 bases and J by 1 base. This chain's CDR3 is CASSPGTSGGSYNEQFF. DNA for the CDR3: TGTGCCAGCAGTCCGGGGACTAGCGGGGGGTCCTACAATGAGCAGTTCTTC.

This chain uses TRBV19 with TRBJ1-5; 10 nucleotides match TRBD1. Germline trimming cut 6 bases from V and 7 bases from J; bases unmatched to any gene: 6. The CDR3 runs 14 residues. CDR1 LNHDA and CDR2 SQIVND come from the germline V gene (reference sequence). The CDR3 spells CASRGGTGEQPQHF. For the CDR3, the DNA is TGTGCCAGTAGGGGCGGGACAGGGGAGCAGCCCCAGCATTTT.

This chain connects TRBV19 to TRBJ1-3, with a tentative D call TRBD1 (5 bases). CDR1 and CDR2 (germline): LNHDA, SQIVND (reference sequence). The ends were cut back, 3 bases at V and 2 bases at J, with 8 bases in the middle. The CDR3 is 14 amino acids. The CDR3 bases are TGTGCCAGTAGTATTGGACACGCTGGAAACACCATATATTTT. It encodes CASSIGHAGNTIYF.

J is TRBJ1-4 and V is TRBV25-1, with D possibly being TRBD1 (5 bases). Germline lookup yields CDR1 MGHDK and CDR2 SYGVNS. The CDR3 spans 15 residues. V was cut by 3 bases and J by 7 bases, with 15 bases left in between. CDR3: CASSDLRGGGEKLFF. CDR3 bases: TGTGCCAGCAGTGATTTGAGGGGAGGAGGTGAAAAACTGTTTTTT.

The CDR3 DNA follows: TGCGCCAGCAGCCAAGGTGTTCCGGGAGGGGCCAGGACCCAGTACTTC. Translating it yields CASSQGVPGGARTQYF. This chain connects TRBV4-1 to TRBJ2-5; 8 bases are shared with TRBD2. The ends lost 1 base at V and 7 bases at J; junction bases unmatched: 11. Per the germline V gene, CDR1 is MGHRA and CDR2 is YSYEKL. CDR3 length equals 16 residues.

The chain has TRBV7-8 and TRBJ2-5, with 8 nucleotides matching TRBD2. The junction had 5 bases not matched to a gene; V was cut back by 0 bases and J by 5 bases. This CDR3 spans 15 amino acids. CDR1 is SGHVS, CDR2 FQNEAQ, per germline. The CDR3 nucleotides read TGTGCCAGCAGCTTAGCGCGGGGGGATTCGGAGACCCAGTACTTC. It codes for CASSLARGDSETQYF.

This chain connects TRBV19 to TRBJ2-5; TRBD1 matches 8 bases. V was pared by 3 bases and J by 6 bases, with 3 bases of the junction left unmatched. Germline V lookup: CDR1 LNHDA, CDR2 SQIVND (reference sequence). This CDR3 is built from 13 residues. This CDR3 is CASSMTGVKTQYF. CDR3 in DNA: TGTGCCAGTAGTATGACAGGGGTCAAGACCCAGTACTTC.

The chain employs TRBV28 and TRBJ1-1; D may be TRBD1 (6 bases). This CDR3 spans 17 amino acids. The germline V gene encodes CDR1 MDHEN and CDR2 SYDVKM. The V end lost 3 bases, the J end lost 2 bases, and 19 bases lay between the germline ends. The CDR3 loop reads CASSLPGGQSQNTEAFF. CDR3 sequence (DNA): TGTGCCAGCAGTTTGCCCGGGGGGCAATCTCAAAACACTGAAGCTTTCTTT.

The rearrangement links TRBV30 to TRBJ1-5; possible D gene TRBD1, 6 bases. Trimming stripped 0 bases from V and 1 base from J, with 10 bases between. The CDR3 totals 15 residues. Germline loops: CDR1 GTSNPN, CDR2 SVGIG (reference sequence). CDR3 residues: CAWSVRGLSNQPQHF. CDR3 nucleotide sequence: TGTGCCTGGAGTGTACGGGGGCTAAGCAATCAGCCCCAGCATTTT.

Notes on this clone: One junction end disagrees with the germline gene, perhaps due to a read error. This chain connects TRBV3-1 (or the pseudogene TRBV3-2) to TRBJ2-5, with 11 bases fitting TRBD2. The CDR3 has 15 residues. Germline-derived CDR1 and CDR2 are LGHDT and YNNKEL (reference sequence). The CDR3 sequence is CASSLTGLAAGRRHF. The CDR3 DNA reads TGTGCCAGCAGCCTGACGGGACTAGCGGCGGGTCGTCGGCACTTC.

The CDR3: CASSQQGSNYGYTF. The CDR3 bases are TGTGCCAGCAGTCAACAGGGTTCTAACTATGGCTACACCTTC. V and J are TRBV6-6 and TRBJ1-2; D perhaps matches TRBD1 (6 bases). Germline values: CDR1 MNHNY, CDR2 SVGAGI (reference sequence). V lost 5 bases, J lost 0 bases, and 10 bases lay in between. This CDR3 has 14 amino acids.

The chain recombines TRBV5-6 with TRBJ2-5; D is unresolved. Germline CDR1 is SGHDT and CDR2 is YYEEEE. Trimming shortened V by 4 bases and J by 2 bases, and 6 bases separated the two germline ends. The CDR3 has 12 residues. The CDR3 bases are TGTGCCAGCAGCCTCCCACAAGAGACCCAGTACTTC. Translating it yields CASSLPQETQYF.

Here the CDR3 reads CASSYSRGGIEKLFF. The CDR3 DNA follows: TGTGCCAGCAGTTACTCGAGGGGGGGCATTGAAAAACTGTTTTTT. The chain couples TRBV6-5 to TRBJ1-4, with D tentatively TRBD1 (6 bases). The germline V gene has CDR1 MNHEY and CDR2 SVGAGI. This CDR3 is built from 15 residues. The ends were cut back, 0 bases at V and 7 bases at J, with 12 bases in the middle.

This clone has more than one count but fewer than ten. The V call is TRBV6-5, the J call TRBJ1-1; D perhaps matches TRBD1 (5 bases). Germline V gives CDR1 MNHEY, CDR2 SVGAGI. The germline V and J ends were trimmed by 4 bases and 8 bases, with 17 bases remaining between them. The CDR3 runs 14 residues. The CDR3 DNA is TGTGCCAGCAGTTCCGTCCCGAGGGGAGGAGAAGCTTTCTTT. Translation gives CASSSVPRGGEAFF.

The chain employs TRBV29-1 and TRBJ1-1; no definite D call. V lost 4 bases, J lost 4 bases, and 10 bases lay in between. The CDR3 runs 12 residues. Germline V gene sequence: CDR1 SQVTM, CDR2 ANQGSEA. CDR3 loop: CSVVGPGTEAFF. The CDR3 bases are TGCAGCGTTGTGGGCCCTGGCACTGAAGCTTTCTTT.

The chain employs TRBV6-5 and TRBJ1-2; D remains unclear. Trimming stripped 6 bases from V and 8 bases from J, with 19 bases between. Germline V gene lookup returns CDR1 MNHEY and CDR2 SVGAGI. The CDR3 spans 14 residues. The CDR3 loop reads CASSPSTGLGGYTF. The CDR3 DNA follows: TGTGCCAGCAGCCCCTCGACGGGTTTGGGAGGCTACACCTTC.

This clone has just a few counts. This chain links TRBV29-1 with TRBJ1-1; TRBD1 is a possible D gene (6 bases). Trimming shortened V by 3 bases and J by 4 bases, and 12 bases separated the two germline ends. Germline values: CDR1 SQVTM, CDR2 ANQGSEA. The CDR3 covers 13 residues. CDR3 protein: CSVEGQHATEAFF. The CDR3 DNA reads as TGCAGCGTTGAGGGACAACACGCCACTGAAGCTTTCTTT.

CDR3 protein: CASSQEGWTRQSQFF. The CDR3 coding sequence is TGTGCCAGCAGCCAAGAGGGGTGGACTCGCCAGAGCCAGTTCTTC. V and J are TRBV3-1 (or the pseudogene TRBV3-2) and TRBJ2-1; D possibly corresponds to TRBD2 (5 bases). Germline CDR1 reads LGHDT; CDR2 reads YNNKEL (reference sequence). V was clipped by 0 bases and J by 13 bases, with 19 bases between them. CDR3 size: 15 residues.

The gene calls are TRBV7-8 and TRBJ1-2, with no clear D. The germline CDR1 and CDR2 sequences are SGHVS and FQNEAQ. The CDR3 totals 15 residues. The germline V and J ends were trimmed by 2 bases and 4 bases, with 14 bases remaining between them. The CDR3 loop is CASSLRAQRPYGYTF. The CDR3 DNA reads TGTGCCAGCAGCTTACGGGCACAGCGCCCCTATGGCTACACCTTC. The variable domain in full, completed from reference TRBV7-8 and TRBJ1-2, reads GAGVSQSPRYKVAKRGQDVALRCDPISGHVSLFWYQQALGQGPEFLTYFQNEAQLDKSGLPSDRFFAERPEGSVSTLKIQRTQQEDSAVYLCASSLRAQRPYGYTFGSGTRLTVV.

This clone was seen a single time. The gene calls are TRBV10-1 and TRBJ2-1; either TRBD1 or TRBD2 may fit D (7 bases each). CDR1 and CDR2 (germline): WNHNN, SYGVQD (reference sequence). The CDR3 extends over 15 amino acids. V was trimmed by 7 bases and J by 8 bases, leaving 21 bases between them. The CDR3 bases are TGCGCCAGCAACCGAGGGGGCGGGAGCGGGGATGAGCAGTTCTTC. Translating it yields CASNRGGGSGDEQFF.

The chain is built from TRBV7-3 and TRBJ2-3; 7 bases match TRBD2. From germline, CDR1 is SGHTA and CDR2 FQGTGA. J gave up 5 bases and V 0 bases, and 8 bases lay outside the gene matches. This CDR3 contains 16 residues. CDR3 protein: CASSLTALGGVDTQYF. CDR3 DNA sequence: TGTGCCAGCAGCTTAACGGCCCTTGGGGGGGTAGATACGCAGTATTTT.

V is TRBV2 and J is TRBJ2-1, with 12 bases aligning to TRBD1. Germline CDR1 and CDR2: SNHLY and FYNNEI. The CDR3 runs 15 residues. Unmatched junction bases numbered 2, after V lost 0 bases and J lost 8 bases. In DNA, the CDR3 is TGTGCCAGCAGTGAAGCGGGGACAGGGGGCCATGAGCAGTTCTTC. Its translation is CASSEAGTGGHEQFF.

The V call is TRBV12-3 or TRBV12-4, the J call TRBJ1-1; 8 nucleotides align to TRBD1. V was clipped by 6 bases and J by 7 bases; unmatched bases: 1. The CDR3 length is 11 residues. Here the CDR3 reads CASSTGGEAFF. CDR3 nucleotides: TGTGCCAGCAGCACAGGGGGTGAAGCTTTCTTT.